The clone carrying this T cell receptor (beta chain) was detected only a few times. Its antigen is as yet unknown. The data were obtained in a study of blood T cells in healthy people across ages. Study-level findings and limits: More naive CD4+ cells and higher diversity marked long-lived donors relative to aged donors. Any conclusive comparison of naive versus antigen-experienced cells was prevented by using unsorted PBMCs.

Then a second PCR, running about 7 to 11 cycles, was carried out with a sample-barcoded 5' primer and a J-beta primer mix. Samples each returned at least 2.5 million CDR3-containing paired-end reads. TCRdb fed the 5' RACE reads into MiXCR, producing one record per CDR3 protein. The profile shows hundreds of thousands of distinct CDR3 sequences, more than 20% of them singletons. CDR1 MDHEN and CDR2 SYDVKM come from the germline V gene. V shed 4 bases and J 3 bases; nucleotides not matched to a gene: 5. The CDR3 is made up of 15 amino acids. These same data were also listed under a study on T cells of mothers and their children. That publication notes: cDNA was synthesized from all extracted RNA at around 1.6 ug per reaction.

This clonotype was obtained from a boy aged 10-17 years in good health. The J gene is TRBJ1-4, the V gene TRBV28; 7 nucleotides agree with TRBD1. The source material was blood. This chain's CDR3 is CASSSPGQSNEKLFF. DNA for the CDR3: TGTGCCAGCAGTTCCCCGGGACAGTCTAATGAAAAACTGTTTTTT.